This TCR beta chain was identified in a study of cytomegalovirus exposure and HLA in healthy donors. V gave up 0 bases and J gave up 0 bases, with 20 bases separating them. The CDR3 consists of 19 residues. CDR1 and CDR2 from the germline V gene are ENHRY and SYGVKD. The PCR contained 60 Vbeta and 13 Jbeta primers. In the authors' workflow: In a later analysis, the count reached roughly 80 million unique TCR beta chains, with approximately 10 million shared. Generated by immunoSEQ multiplex PCR, the TCRdb table keeps only in-frame clones and is missing some. For V, J and clone size, that table is used; D and trimming come from the DNA. The record lists under 250,000 clones, of which the ten most abundant hold roughly 1.1%.

Source material: PBMCs. The V and J genes are TRBV10-3 and TRBJ1-2, with D hard to call. This TCR was sampled from a girl aged 2 to 9 in good health and CMV-seropositive. The DNA of the CDR3 is TGTGCCATCAGTGAGTCGTATCTTGGCAGGCCCTCTACTAACTATGGCTACACCTTC. It specifies CAISESYLGRPSTNYGYTF.